This T cell receptor beta chain was sequenced for a study of T cells after yellow fever vaccination. Points from the study as a whole: On re-exposure, the response was weaker but peaked faster, at day 5 versus 15. Although most clonotypes did not, a small share appeared in both CD4 and CD8 compartments. Post-booster repertoires again held most primary-vaccination clones (roughly 95% CD4, 85% to 90% CD8).

The 5'RACE template-switching step produced TCR cDNA and added a universal primer site and UMIs. TCRdb passed the 5' RACE reads through MiXCR, listing each CDR3 protein once. The table includes roughly 120,000 distinct CDR3 sequences, more than 7.5% detected once. The V and J ends lost 10 bases and 0 bases respectively, with 12 bases between them. This CDR3 spans 13 amino acids. Germline CDR1 reads MNHNS; CDR2 reads SASEGT. This clonotype was seen repeatedly, ten times or more. No antigen is known for it. The sequencing used CD8+ T cells sorted from PBMCs, collected 45 days after the yellow fever booster vaccination. The chain joins TRBV6-1 to TRBJ2-5; a possible D gene is TRBD1 (6 bases). The sequence was obtained from a man aged 30 to 45 who received the YFV17D yellow fever vaccine. CDR3 in amino acids: CATLDRYQETQYF. DNA of the CDR3: TGTGCCACCCTGGACAGATACCAAGAGACCCAGTACTTC.